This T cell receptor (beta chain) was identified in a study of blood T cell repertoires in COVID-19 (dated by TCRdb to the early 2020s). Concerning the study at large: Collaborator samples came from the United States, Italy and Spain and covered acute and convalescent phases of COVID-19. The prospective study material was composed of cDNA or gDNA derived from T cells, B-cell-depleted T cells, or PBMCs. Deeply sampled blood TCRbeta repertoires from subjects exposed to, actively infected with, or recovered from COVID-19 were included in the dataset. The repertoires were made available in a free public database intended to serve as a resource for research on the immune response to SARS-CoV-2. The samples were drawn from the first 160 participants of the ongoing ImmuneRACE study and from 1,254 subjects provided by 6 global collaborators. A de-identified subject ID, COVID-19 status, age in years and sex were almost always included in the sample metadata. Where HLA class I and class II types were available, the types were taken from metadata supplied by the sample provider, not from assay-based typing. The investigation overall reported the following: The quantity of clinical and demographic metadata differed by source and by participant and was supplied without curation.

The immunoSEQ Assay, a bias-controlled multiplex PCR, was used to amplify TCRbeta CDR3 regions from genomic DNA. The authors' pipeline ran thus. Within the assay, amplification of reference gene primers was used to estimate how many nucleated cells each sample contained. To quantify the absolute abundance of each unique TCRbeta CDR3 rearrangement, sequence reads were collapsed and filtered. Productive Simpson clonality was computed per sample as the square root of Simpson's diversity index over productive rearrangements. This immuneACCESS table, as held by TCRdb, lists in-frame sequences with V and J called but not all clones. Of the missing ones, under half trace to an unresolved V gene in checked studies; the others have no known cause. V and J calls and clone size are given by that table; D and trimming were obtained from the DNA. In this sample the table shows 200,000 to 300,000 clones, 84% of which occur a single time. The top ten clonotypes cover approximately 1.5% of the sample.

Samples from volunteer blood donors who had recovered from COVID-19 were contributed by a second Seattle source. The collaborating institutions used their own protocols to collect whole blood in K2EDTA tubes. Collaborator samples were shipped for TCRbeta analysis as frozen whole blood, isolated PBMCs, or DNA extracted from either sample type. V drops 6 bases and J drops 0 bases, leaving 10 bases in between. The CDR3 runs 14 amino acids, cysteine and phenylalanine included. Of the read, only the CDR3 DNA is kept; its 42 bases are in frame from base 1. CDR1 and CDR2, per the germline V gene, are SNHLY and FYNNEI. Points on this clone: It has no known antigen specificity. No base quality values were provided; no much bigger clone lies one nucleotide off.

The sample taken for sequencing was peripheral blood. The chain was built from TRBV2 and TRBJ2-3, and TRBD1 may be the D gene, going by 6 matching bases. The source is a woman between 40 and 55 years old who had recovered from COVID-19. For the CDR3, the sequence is CASRQQGSTDTQYF. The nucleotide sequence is TGTGCCAGCAGGCAACAGGGTAGCACAGATACGCAGTATTTT.